Below are 15 T cell receptor beta chains sequenced from a single sample in a study of T cells after yellow fever vaccination. In TCRdb, the 5' RACE reads were re-called with MiXCR into one record per CDR3 protein. The sample holds 250,000 to 400,000 distinct CDR3 sequences, approximately 4.5% seen once. Sequenced here: PBMCs, sampled 15 days after the yellow fever booster vaccination. These receptors came from a man aged 18 to 29 who received the YFV17D yellow fever vaccine.

Ten or more counts support this clonotype. The genes are TRBV12-3 or TRBV12-4 and TRBJ2-5; D uncertain. V lost 6 bases to trimming and J lost 3 bases, with 11 bases between them. CDR3 size: 13 residues. The CDR3 coding sequence is TGTGCCAGCAGCCGACTGGGCGAAGAGACCCAGTACTTC. Its translation: CASSRLGEETQYF.

This clonotype was found a few times. The chain joins TRBV19 to TRBJ1-1, with 10 nucleotides matching TRBD1. Trimming took 6 bases from V and 3 from J; bases not matched to a gene: 13. Germline CDR1 LNHDA, CDR2 SQIVND (reference sequence). CDR3 size: 17 residues. The CDR3 protein is CASSLDRDRGSDTEAFF. Written as DNA, the CDR3 is TGTGCCAGTAGCCTGGACCGGGACAGGGGTTCCGACACTGAAGCTTTCTTT.

The V and J genes are TRBV5-1 and TRBJ2-1, with D perhaps TRBD2 (5 bases). Germline loops: CDR1 SGHRS, CDR2 YFSETQ. CDR3 size: 15 residues. The V gene lost 3 bases and the J gene lost 6 bases, with 16 bases spanning the gap. As DNA, the CDR3 is TGCGCCAGCAGCTGGGGTTCGGGATGGGGCAATGAGCAGTTCTTC. This codes for CASSWGSGWGNEQFF.

The chain combines TRBV2 with TRBJ2-3; 13 positions match TRBD2. The CDR3 is 18 amino acids. V lost 5 bases, J lost 1 base, and 9 bases stayed unmatched. CDR1 SNHLY and CDR2 FYNNEI come from the germline V gene. CDR3 coding DNA: TGTGCCAGCAGTTTTTTACTAGCGGGGGGGGAAGGCACAGATACGCAGTATTTT. Its protein product is CASSFLLAGGEGTDTQYF.

This clonotype was counted many times. The rearrangement links TRBV15 to TRBJ2-3; TRBD2 matches at 7 bases. Germline CDR1 and CDR2: LNHNV and YYDKDF (reference sequence). After removal of 0 bases from V and 1 base from J, the junction contained 1 base not matched to a gene. This CDR3 region has 15 residues. The CDR3 here is CATSRDRGGTDTQYF. Written as DNA, the CDR3 is TGTGCCACCAGCAGAGATCGGGGGGGCACAGATACGCAGTATTTT.

This clonotype was seen repeatedly, ten times or more. The genes are TRBV27 and TRBJ2-3, with 9 nucleotides matching TRBD1. Germline V gene lookup returns CDR1 MNHEY and CDR2 SMNVEV (reference sequence). The CDR3 runs 16 residues. J was trimmed by 4 bases and V by 6 bases; bases with no gene match: 11. The CDR3 loop is CASSSGTGRAADTQYF. The CDR3 nucleotides are TGTGCCAGCAGCTCTGGGACAGGGAGGGCAGCAGATACGCAGTATTTT.

This clonotype was found a few times. The chain carries TRBV12-3 or TRBV12-4 and TRBJ2-1; 7 positions match TRBD2. The V segment lost 9 bases and the J segment 4 bases; nucleotides outside the gene matches: 9. CDR3 length: 14 amino acids. CDR3: CASGASGSYNEQFF. The CDR3, as DNA: TGTGCCAGTGGGGCTAGCGGATCTTACAATGAGCAGTTCTTC.

The chain's CDR3 is CSATPPLARPDTQYF. In nucleotides, the CDR3 is TGCAGCGCAACTCCCCCACTAGCTAGACCAGATACGCAGTATTTT. The chain has TRBV29-1 and TRBJ2-3; weak D call: TRBD2 (6 bases). The CDR3 length is 15 residues. Germline CDR1 is SQVTM and CDR2 is ANQGSEA. The V end was cut by 7 bases, the J end by 4 bases, with 21 bases between.

This clonotype appeared many times. The chain combines TRBV20-1 with TRBJ1-5; D is possibly TRBD1 (6 bases). CDR3 length: 13 amino acids. Germline CDR1 DFQATT, CDR2 SNEGSKA (reference sequence). Trimming took 2 bases from V and 6 from J, leaving 11 bases between them. CDR3 DNA: TGCAGTGCTAGACCGGGGGGCGGTCAGCCCCAGCATTTT. Amino acid sequence: CSARPGGGQPQHF.

This chain links TRBV29-1 with TRBJ2-1; no definite D call. Germline V gene sequence: CDR1 SQVTM, CDR2 ANQGSEA. The CDR3 has 12 residues. Trimming removed 6 bases from V and 9 bases from J, with 15 bases in between. CDR3 protein: CSVGSQFSEQFF. Written as DNA, the CDR3 is TGCAGCGTGGGAAGTCAATTCAGTGAGCAGTTCTTC.

This clonotype has just a few counts. The CDR3 DNA sequence: TGTGCCAGCAGCCAATACGCGGACTATGGCTACACCTTC. This gives the protein CASSQYADYGYTF. V is TRBV3-1 and J is TRBJ1-2; D is undetermined. The CDR3 is 13 residues long. Germline V gene data show CDR1 as LGHDT and CDR2 as YNNKEL (reference sequence). Trimming shortened V by 2 bases and J by 3 bases, and 7 bases separated the two germline ends.

This clonotype was counted many times. This sequence joins TRBV7-6 and TRBJ2-3, with a tentative D call TRBD1 (5 bases). Deletions cut 2 bases from V and 2 bases from J, with 14 bases between. This CDR3 region has 16 residues. Germline loops: CDR1 SGHVS, CDR2 FNYEAQ. The CDR3 here is CASSLSRQGPTDTQYF. The CDR3 bases are TGTGCCAGCAGCTTATCCCGCCAGGGCCCCACAGATACGCAGTATTTT.

This rearrangement joins TRBV12-3 or TRBV12-4 to TRBJ2-3, with 9 bases identical to TRBD2. V was clipped by 7 bases and J by 4 bases; unmatched bases: 15. This CDR3 has 17 residues. CDR3 bases: TGTGCCAGCACCTTTGGCGGGGGGGCCCGGCTAGCAGATACGCAGTATTTT. This sequence encodes CASTFGGGARLADTQYF.

This clonotype was counted at least ten times. The rearrangement links TRBV9 to TRBJ2-5; 9 nucleotides line up with TRBD2. V gave up 0 bases and J gave up 3 bases; unmatched junction bases: 3. There are 15 residues in the CDR3. CDR1 and CDR2 (germline): SGDLS, YYNGEE. The CDR3 spells CASSVGTSDKETQYF. CDR3 nucleotide sequence: TGTGCCAGCAGCGTAGGGACTAGCGATAAAGAGACCCAGTACTTC.

This clonotype has more than one count but fewer than ten. J is TRBJ1-6 and V is TRBV20-1; 7 bases line up with TRBD1. The germline V gene has CDR1 DFQATT and CDR2 SNEGSKA (reference sequence). Trimming cost V 5 bases and J 7 bases; bases outside gene matches: 11. The CDR3 spans 15 residues. CDR3 amino acids: CSAPQGGVRNSPLHF. For the CDR3, the DNA is TGCAGTGCTCCCCAGGGGGGTGTCAGGAATTCACCCCTCCACTTT.